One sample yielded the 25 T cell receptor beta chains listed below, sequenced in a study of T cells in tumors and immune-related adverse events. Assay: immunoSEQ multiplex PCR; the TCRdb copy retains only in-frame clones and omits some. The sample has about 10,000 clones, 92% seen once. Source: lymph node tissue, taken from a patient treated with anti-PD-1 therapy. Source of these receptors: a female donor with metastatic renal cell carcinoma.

The CDR3 here is CASSLGRLQGNRDEQFF. The CDR3 DNA follows: TGTGCCAGCAGCTTAGGACGATTACAGGGTAACAGGGATGAGCAGTTCTTC. The chain employs TRBV7-2 and TRBJ2-1; possible D gene TRBD1, 6 bases. Germline assignment: CDR1 SGHTA and CDR2 FQGNSA. The CDR3 contains 17 residues. Between the trimmed V and J ends, which lost 1 base and 8 bases, there was a span of 21 bases.

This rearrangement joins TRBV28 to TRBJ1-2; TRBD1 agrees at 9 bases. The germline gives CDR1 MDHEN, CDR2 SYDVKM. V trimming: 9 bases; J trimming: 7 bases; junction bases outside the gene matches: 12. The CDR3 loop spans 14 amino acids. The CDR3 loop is CASNPGQGGLGYTF. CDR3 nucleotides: TGTGCCAGTAATCCGGGACAGGGAGGTCTTGGCTACACCTTC.

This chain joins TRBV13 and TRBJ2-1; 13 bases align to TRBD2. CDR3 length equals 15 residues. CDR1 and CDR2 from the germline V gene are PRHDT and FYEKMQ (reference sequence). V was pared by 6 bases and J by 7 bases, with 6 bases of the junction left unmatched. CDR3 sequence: CASRPTSGRYNEQFF. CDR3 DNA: TGTGCCAGCAGACCGACTAGCGGGAGGTATAATGAGCAGTTCTTC.

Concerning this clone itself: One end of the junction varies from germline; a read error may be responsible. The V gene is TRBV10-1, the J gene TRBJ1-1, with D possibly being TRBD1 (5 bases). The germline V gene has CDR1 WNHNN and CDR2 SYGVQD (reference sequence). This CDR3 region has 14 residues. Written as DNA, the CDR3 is TGCGCCAGCAGCGAGTCTTGGGGGGGGACTGAAGCTTTCTTT. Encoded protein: CASSESWGGTEAFF.

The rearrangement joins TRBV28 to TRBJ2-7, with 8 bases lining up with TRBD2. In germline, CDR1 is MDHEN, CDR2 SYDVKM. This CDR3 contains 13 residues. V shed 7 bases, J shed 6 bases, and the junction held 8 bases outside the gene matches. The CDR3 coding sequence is TGTGCCAGCACCCCGCGGGGGGCCGGCGAGCAGTACTTC. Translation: CASTPRGAGEQYF. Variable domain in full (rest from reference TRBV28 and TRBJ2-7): DVKVTQSSRYLVKRTGEKVFLECVQDMDHENMFWYRQDPGLGLRLIYFSYDVKMKEKGDIPEGYSVSREKKERFSLILESASTNQTSMYLCASTPRGAGEQYFGPGTRLTVT.

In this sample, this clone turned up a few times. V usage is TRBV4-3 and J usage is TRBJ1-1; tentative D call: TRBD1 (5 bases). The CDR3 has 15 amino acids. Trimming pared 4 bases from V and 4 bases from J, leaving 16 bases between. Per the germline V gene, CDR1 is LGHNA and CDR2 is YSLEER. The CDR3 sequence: CASSLQWGKGTEAFF. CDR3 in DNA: TGCGCCAGCAGCCTCCAGTGGGGGAAGGGCACTGAAGCTTTCTTT.

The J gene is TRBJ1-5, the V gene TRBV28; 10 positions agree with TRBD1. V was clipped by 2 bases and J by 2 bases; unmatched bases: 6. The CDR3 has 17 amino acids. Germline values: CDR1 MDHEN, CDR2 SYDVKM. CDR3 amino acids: CASSLGTGARGNQPQHF. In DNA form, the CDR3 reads TGTGCCAGCAGTTTAGGGACAGGGGCCCGTGGCAATCAGCCCCAGCATTTT. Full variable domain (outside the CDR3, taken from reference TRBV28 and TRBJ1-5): DVKVTQSSRYLVKRTGEKVFLECVQDMDHENMFWYRQDPGLGLRLIYFSYDVKMKEKGDIPEGYSVSREKKERFSLILESASTNQTSMYLCASSLGTGARGNQPQHFGDGTRLSIL.

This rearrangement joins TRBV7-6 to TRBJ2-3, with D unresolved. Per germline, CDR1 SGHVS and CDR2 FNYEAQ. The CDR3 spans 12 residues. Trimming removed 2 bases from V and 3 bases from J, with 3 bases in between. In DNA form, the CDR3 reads TGTGCCAGCAGCTTATCAACAGATACGCAGTATTTT. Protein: CASSLSTDTQYF.

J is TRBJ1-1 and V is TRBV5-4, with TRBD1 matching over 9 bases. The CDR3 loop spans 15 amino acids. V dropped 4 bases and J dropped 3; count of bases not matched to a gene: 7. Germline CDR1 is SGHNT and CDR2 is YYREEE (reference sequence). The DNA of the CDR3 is TGTGCCAGCAGCCAGGACAGGGGTCGGGACACTGAAGCTTTCTTT. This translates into CASSQDRGRDTEAFF.

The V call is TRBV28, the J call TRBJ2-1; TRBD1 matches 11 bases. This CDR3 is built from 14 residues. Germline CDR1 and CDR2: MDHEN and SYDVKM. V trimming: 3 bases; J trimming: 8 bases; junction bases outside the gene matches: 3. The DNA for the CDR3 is TGTGCCAGCAGTTTTAGGACAGGGGGCGATGAGCAGTTCTTC. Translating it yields CASSFRTGGDEQFF.

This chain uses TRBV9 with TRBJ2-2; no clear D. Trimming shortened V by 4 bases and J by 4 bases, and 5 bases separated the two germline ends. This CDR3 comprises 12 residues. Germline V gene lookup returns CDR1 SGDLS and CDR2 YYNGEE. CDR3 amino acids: CASSPTTGELFF. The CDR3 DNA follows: TGTGCCAGCAGCCCAACCACCGGGGAGCTGTTTTTT.

The CDR3 protein is CASSQDLVINYGYTF. As DNA, the CDR3 is TGTGCCAGCAGCCAAGATCTGGTGATTAACTATGGCTACACCTTC. This chain joins TRBV4-2 and TRBJ1-2; D uncertain. V was shortened by 0 bases and J by 1 base, with 9 bases between the two germline ends. Per the germline V gene, CDR1 is LGHNA and CDR2 is YNFKEQ. The CDR3 sequence is 15 residues long.

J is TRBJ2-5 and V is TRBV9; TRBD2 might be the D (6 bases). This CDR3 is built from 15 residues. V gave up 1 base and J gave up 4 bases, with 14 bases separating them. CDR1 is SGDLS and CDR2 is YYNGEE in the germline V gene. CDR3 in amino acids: CASSVRGSGAETQYF. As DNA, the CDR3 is TGTGCCAGCAGCGTACGAGGTAGCGGCGCAGAGACCCAGTACTTC.

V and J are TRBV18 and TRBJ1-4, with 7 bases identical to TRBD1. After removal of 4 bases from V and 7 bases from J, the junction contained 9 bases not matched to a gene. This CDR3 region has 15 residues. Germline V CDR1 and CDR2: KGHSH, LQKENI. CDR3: CASSLRQGLAEKLFF. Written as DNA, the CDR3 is TGTGCCAGCTCACTACGACAGGGATTGGCTGAAAAACTGTTTTTT.

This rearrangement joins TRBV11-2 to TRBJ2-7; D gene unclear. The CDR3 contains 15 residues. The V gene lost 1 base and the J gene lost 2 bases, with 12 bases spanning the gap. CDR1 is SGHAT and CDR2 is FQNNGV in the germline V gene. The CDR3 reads CASSLGGRAAYEQYF. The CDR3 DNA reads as TGTGCCAGCAGCTTAGGGGGAAGGGCAGCCTACGAGCAGTACTTC.

The CDR3 sequence is CAISESPGIAGGDEQFF. CDR3 nucleotide sequence: TGTGCCATCAGTGAGTCCCCAGGAATAGCGGGAGGGGATGAGCAGTTCTTC. The chain combines TRBV10-3 with TRBJ2-1, with 11 bases lining up with TRBD2. CDR1 and CDR2 from the germline V gene are ENHRY and SYGVKD. The length of the CDR3 is 17 residues. With 0 bases clipped from V and 8 bases from J, the junction kept 9 bases outside the gene matches.

The CDR3 is CASSLTRGSEQYF. CDR3 bases: TGTGCCAGCAGCTTGACGAGAGGATCCGAGCAGTACTTC. The rearrangement joins TRBV5-4 to TRBJ2-7; D uncertain. This CDR3 has 13 amino acids. The germline V gene has CDR1 SGHNT and CDR2 YYREEE (reference sequence). The V end lost 1 base, the J end lost 6 bases, and 11 bases lay between the germline ends.

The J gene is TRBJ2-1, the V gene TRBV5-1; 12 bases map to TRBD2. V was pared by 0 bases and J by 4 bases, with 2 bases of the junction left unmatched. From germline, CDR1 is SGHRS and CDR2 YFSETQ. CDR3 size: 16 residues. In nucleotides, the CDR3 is TGCGCCAGCAGCTTGGTCGGGACTAGCGGGTACAATGAGCAGTTCTTC. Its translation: CASSLVGTSGYNEQFF. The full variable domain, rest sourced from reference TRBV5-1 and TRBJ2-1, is KAGVTQTPRYLIKTRGQQVTLSCSPISGHRSVSWYQQTPGQGLQFLFEYFSETQRNKGNFPGRFSGRQFSNSRSEMNVSTLELGDSALYLCASSLVGTSGYNEQFFGPGTRLTVL.

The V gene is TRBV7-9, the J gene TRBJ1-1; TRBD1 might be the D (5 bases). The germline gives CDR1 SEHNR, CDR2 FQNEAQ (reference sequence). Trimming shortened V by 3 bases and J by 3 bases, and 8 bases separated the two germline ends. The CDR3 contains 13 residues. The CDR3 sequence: CASSLVGHTEAFF. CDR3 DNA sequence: TGTGCCAGCAGCTTGGTGGGACACACTGAAGCTTTCTTT.

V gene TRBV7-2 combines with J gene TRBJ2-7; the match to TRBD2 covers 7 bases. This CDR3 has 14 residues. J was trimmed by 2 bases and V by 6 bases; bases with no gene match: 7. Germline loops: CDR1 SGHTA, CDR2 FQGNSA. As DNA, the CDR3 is TGTGCCAGCAGTTCTAGCGGAAGGGCCTACGAGCAGTACTTC. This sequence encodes CASSSSGRAYEQYF.

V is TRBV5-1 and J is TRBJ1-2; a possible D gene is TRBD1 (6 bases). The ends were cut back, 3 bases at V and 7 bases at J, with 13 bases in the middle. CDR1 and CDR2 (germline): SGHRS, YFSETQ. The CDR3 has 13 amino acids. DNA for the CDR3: TGCGCCAGCAGCTCTGACAACAGGGTTGGCTACACCTTC. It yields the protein CASSSDNRVGYTF.

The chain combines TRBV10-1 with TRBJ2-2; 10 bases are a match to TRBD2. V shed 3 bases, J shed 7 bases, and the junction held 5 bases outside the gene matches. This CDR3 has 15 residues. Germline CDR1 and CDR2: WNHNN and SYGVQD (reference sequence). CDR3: CASSELAGLGGELFF. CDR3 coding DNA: TGCGCCAGCAGTGAACTAGCGGGATTAGGCGGGGAGCTGTTTTTT.

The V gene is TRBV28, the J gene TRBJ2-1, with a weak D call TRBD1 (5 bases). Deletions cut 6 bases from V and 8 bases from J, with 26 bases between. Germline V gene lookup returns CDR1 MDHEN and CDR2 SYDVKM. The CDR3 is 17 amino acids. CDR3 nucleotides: TGTGCCAGCAGCCTGCGACATTCTCGAGTCCTAGGGGATGAGCAGTTCTTC. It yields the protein CASSLRHSRVLGDEQFF.

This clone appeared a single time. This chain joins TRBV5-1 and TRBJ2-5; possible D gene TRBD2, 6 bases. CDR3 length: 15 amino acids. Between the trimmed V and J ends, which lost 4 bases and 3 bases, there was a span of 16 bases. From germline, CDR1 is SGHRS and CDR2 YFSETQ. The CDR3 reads CASSIGGNRKETQYF. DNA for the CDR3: TGCGCCAGCAGCATAGGCGGGAATAGGAAAGAGACCCAGTACTTC. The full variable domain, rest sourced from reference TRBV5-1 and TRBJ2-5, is KAGVTQTPRYLIKTRGQQVTLSCSPISGHRSVSWYQQTPGQGLQFLFEYFSETQRNKGNFPGRFSGRQFSNSRSEMNVSTLELGDSALYLCASSIGGNRKETQYFGPGTRLLVL.

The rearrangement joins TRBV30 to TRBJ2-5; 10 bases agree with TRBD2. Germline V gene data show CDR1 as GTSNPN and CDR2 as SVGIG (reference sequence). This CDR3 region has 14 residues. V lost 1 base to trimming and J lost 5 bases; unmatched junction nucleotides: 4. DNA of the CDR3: TGTGCCTGGAGTGCTTCAGCGGGAGGGGAGACCCAGTACTTC. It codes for CAWSASAGGETQYF.